This TCR beta chain was identified during a study of long-term antiretroviral therapy in people with HIV. The wider study: When the earliest samples were collected, ART was typically delayed until CD4 counts fell.

Whole-study findings and limits: The repertoire was dominated at all time points by clones expanded before ART. Adherence to ART, viral resistance and therapy changes lacked any data.

CDR1 is ENHRY, CDR2 SYGVKD, per germline. V gave up 2 bases and J gave up 6 bases, with 10 bases separating them. The CDR3 sequence is 13 residues long. Treatment for every participant with HIV took place in the United States. Regarding this clone: The antigen is undetermined.

Version v3.0 of the immunoSEQ assay was performed at survey level. Clones were sequenced by immunoSEQ multiplex PCR, and TCRdb holds only the in-frame ones, with some missing. The repertoire holds tens of thousands of clones, with 84% as singletons. This TCR derives from a man aged 35 to 55 with HIV. The chain joins TRBV10-3 to TRBJ1-1; D not resolved. The specimen was unsorted PBMCs, collected 0.5 years before starting antiretroviral therapy. DNA for the CDR3: TGTGCCATCAGTGAGGAGGGCGCCCCTGAAGCTTTCTTT. Translated, it gives CAISEEGAPEAFF.